This is a list of T cell receptor beta chains from one sample in a study of cytomegalovirus exposure and HLA in healthy donors. Data came from immunoSEQ multiplex PCR; TCRdb stores just in-frame clones and leaves some out. The sample shows more than 45,000 clones, nearly 85% of them seen only once. The sample consisted of PBMCs. All receptors derive from a young man in good health and CMV-seronegative. CDR3s include the opening cysteine and the closing phenylalanine or tryptophan. The D gene is left open where the match is weak. The size of a clone is reported for some rows only, either as once, few or many, or as a class for expanded clones.

d_gene	v_gene	abundance	j_gene	CDR3nt	CDR3aa
TRBD1	TRBV6-6	-	TRBJ1-4	TGTGCCAGCAGGCATACAGGGGTTGGTGAAAAACTGTTTTTT	CASRHTGVGEKLFF
TRBD1	TRBV30	-	TRBJ2-3	TGTGCCTGGAGACACAGGGGGCGGACAGATACGCAGTATTTT	CAWRHRGRTDTQYF
TRBD1	TRBV7-8	-	TRBJ2-7	TGTGCCAGCAGCTTAGCGGGAACAGGGGGTTTGGGAGAGCAGTACTTC	CASSLAGTGGLGEQYF
-	TRBV10-2	-	TRBJ2-1	TGCGCCACTTCCCTATGGGAGGACGGTGAGCAGTTCTTC	CATSLWEDGEQFF
TRBD2	TRBV5-1	-	TRBJ2-2	TGCGCCAGCAGCTTAGGTAGCGGGAGAACGGACACCGGGGAGCTGTTTTTT	CASSLGSGRTDTGELFF
TRBD1	TRBV6-6	once	TRBJ2-1	TGTGCCAGCAGCATGTCCGGGACAGGGACCTACAATGAGCAGTTCTTC	CASSMSGTGTYNEQFF
-	TRBV2	-	TRBJ1-5	TGTGCCAGCAGTGAGACTCCTGGGAGCAATCAGCCCCAGCATTTT	CASSETPGSNQPQHF
TRBD1	TRBV10-3	-	TRBJ1-5	TGTGCCATCAGTATTACAGGGGATTGGCGGCAGCCCCAGCATTTT	CAISITGDWRQPQHF
-	TRBV6-5	-	TRBJ1-1	TGTGCCAGCAGCATTGTTCTGAACACTGAAGCTTTCTTT	CASSIVLNTEAFF
-	TRBV7-8	-	TRBJ2-7	TGTGCCAGCAGCTTAGGAGGGGGATATAGCTTCGAGCAGTACTTC	CASSLGGGYSFEQYF
-	TRBV6-5	once	TRBJ1-5	TGTGCCAGCAGTACAGGGAGAAACAATCAGCCCCAGCATTTT	CASSTGRNNQPQHF
-	TRBV30	-	TRBJ1-2	TGTGCCTGGAGTGTACCCCCCGGGGGCTACACCTTC	CAWSVPPGGYTF
TRBD1	TRBV25-1	-	TRBJ1-1	TGTGCCAGCAGTGCCCCTTCCCACAGGGGAGGCACTGAAGCTTTCTTT	CASSAPSHRGGTEAFF
TRBD2	TRBV7-2	-	TRBJ2-3	TGTGCCAGCAGCTTCCGGACTAGCGGGGGAATGAGGACAGATACGCAGTATTTT	CASSFRTSGGMRTDTQYF
TRBD1	TRBV4-3	-	TRBJ2-7	TGCGCCAGCAGCCGGGAGGACAGGGCTACCTACGAGCAGTACTTC	CASSREDRATYEQYF
TRBD2	TRBV29-1	-	TRBJ2-1	TGCAGCGCCGAGGCTAGCGGATACAATGAGCAGTTCTTC	CSAEASGYNEQFF
-	TRBV28	once	TRBJ1-2	TGTGCCAGCAGTACCCCGCGGGGCTACACCTTC	CASSTPRGYTF
TRBD1	TRBV12-5	-	TRBJ1-5	TGTGCTAGTGGTTTGGTACTTCTGGGACAGGGGGCGAATCAGCCCCAGCATTTT	CASGLVLLGQGANQPQHF
TRBD1	TRBV30	-	TRBJ1-1	TGTGCCTGGCAGGGGGGCGGCGGCCGTGAAGCTTTCTTT	CAWQGGGGREAFF
-	TRBV6-1	-	TRBJ1-2	TGTGCCCCCAGGGGAAGGGATGGCTACACCTTC	CAPRGRDGYTF
-	TRBV7-2	-	TRBJ2-1	TGTGCCAGCAGCTCAAAAGCGACCGCAGCGTCCTACAATGAGCAGTTCTTC	CASSSKATAASYNEQFF
TRBD1	TRBV18	-	TRBJ1-1	TGTGCCAGCTCACCACAGGGGGCGGGCATGAACACTGAAGCTTTCTTT	CASSPQGAGMNTEAFF
-	TRBV7-2	-	TRBJ1-2	TGTGCCAGCAGCTTAGGTGGGGGGGGCCGCTATGGCTACACCTTC	CASSLGGGGRYGYTF
-	TRBV19	-	TRBJ1-1	TGTGCCAGTAGTATCTTGAACACTGAAGCTTTCTTT	CASSILNTEAFF
TRBD1	TRBV4-2	-	TRBJ1-4	TGTGCCAGCAGCCAAGATGAAGTCCGAGCAGGGGGAGGAGAAAAACTGTTTTTT	CASSQDEVRAGGGEKLFF
TRBD2	TRBV2	-	TRBJ2-1	TGTGCCAGCAGGGACGGACTAGCGATCTCGGCTGAGCAGTTCTTC	CASRDGLAISAEQFF
-	TRBV2	-	TRBJ1-1	TGTGCCAGCAGTGATCCCGGACGGCAGGGGCCGAACACTGAAGCTTTCTTT	CASSDPGRQGPNTEAFF
TRBD1	TRBV6-5	-	TRBJ2-2	TGTGCCAGCAGTCAGGGACAGGGGTGGACCGGGGAGCTGTTTTTT	CASSQGQGWTGELFF
-	TRBV14	-	TRBJ1-2	TGTGCCAGCAGCACCTTCTACAGGGATGGCTACACCTTC	CASSTFYRDGYTF
-	TRBV2	-	TRBJ2-7	TGTGCCAGACCCCTACAGGCACCAAGCTCCTACGAGCAGTACTTC	CARPLQAPSSYEQYF
TRBD1	TRBV6-1	-	TRBJ2-7	TGTGCCAGCAGTGAAAGGGACAGAACTCTGAACGAGCAGTACTTC	CASSERDRTLNEQYF
TRBD2	TRBV7-8	-	TRBJ2-3	TGTGCCAGCTTTAGCGGGAGGGCCCCCACAGATACGCAGTATTTT	CASFSGRAPTDTQYF
TRBD1	TRBV30	-	TRBJ1-4	TGTGCCTGGAGTGACAGGGGTACGGGTAATGAAAAACTGTTTTTT	CAWSDRGTGNEKLFF
TRBD1	TRBV16	-	TRBJ2-1	TGTGCCAGCAGCCAATCGGGGACAGGGACTTTCCTCGGGGAGCAGTTCTTC	CASSQSGTGTFLGEQFF
-	TRBV7-3	-	TRBJ2-6	TGTGCCAGCAGCCAACTCACTTCTGGGGCCAACGTCCTGACTTTC	CASSQLTSGANVLTF
TRBD1	TRBV29-1	-	TRBJ2-2	TGCAGCCAAACCGGGACAGGGAACACCGGGGAGCTGTTTTTT	CSQTGTGNTGELFF